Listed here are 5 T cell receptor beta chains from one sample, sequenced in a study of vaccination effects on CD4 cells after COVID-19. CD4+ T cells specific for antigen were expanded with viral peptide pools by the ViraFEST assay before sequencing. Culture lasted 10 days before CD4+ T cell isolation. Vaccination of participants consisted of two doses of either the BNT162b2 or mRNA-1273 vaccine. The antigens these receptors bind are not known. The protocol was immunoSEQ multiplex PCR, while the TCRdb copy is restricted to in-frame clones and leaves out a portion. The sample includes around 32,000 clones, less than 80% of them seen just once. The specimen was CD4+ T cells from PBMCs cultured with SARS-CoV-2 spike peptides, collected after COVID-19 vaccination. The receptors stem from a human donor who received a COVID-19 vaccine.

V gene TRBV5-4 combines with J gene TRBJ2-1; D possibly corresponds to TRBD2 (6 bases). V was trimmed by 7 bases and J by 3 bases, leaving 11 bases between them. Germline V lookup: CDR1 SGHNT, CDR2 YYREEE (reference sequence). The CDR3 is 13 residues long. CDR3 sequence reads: CASGPSDYNEQFF. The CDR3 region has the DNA TGTGCCAGCGGACCTAGCGACTACAATGAGCAGTTCTTC.

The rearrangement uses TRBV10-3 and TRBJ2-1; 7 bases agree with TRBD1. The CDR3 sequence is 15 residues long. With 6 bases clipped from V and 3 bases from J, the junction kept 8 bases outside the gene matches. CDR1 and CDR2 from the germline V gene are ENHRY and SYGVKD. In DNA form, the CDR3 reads TGTGCCATCAGCCAAGGCCGGGACAGCTACAATGAGCAGTTCTTC. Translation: CAISQGRDSYNEQFF.

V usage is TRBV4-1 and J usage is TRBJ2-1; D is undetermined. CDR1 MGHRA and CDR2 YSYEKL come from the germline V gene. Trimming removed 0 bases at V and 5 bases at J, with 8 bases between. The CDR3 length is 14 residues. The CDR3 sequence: CASSQEYINNEQFF. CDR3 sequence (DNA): TGCGCCAGCAGCCAAGAATACATTAACAATGAGCAGTTCTTC.

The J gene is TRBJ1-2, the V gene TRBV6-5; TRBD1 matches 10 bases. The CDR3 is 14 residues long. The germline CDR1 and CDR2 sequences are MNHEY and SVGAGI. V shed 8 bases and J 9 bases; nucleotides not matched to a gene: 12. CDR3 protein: CASYAGQGPQSYTF. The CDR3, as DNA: TGTGCCAGCTATGCGGGACAGGGGCCTCAGAGCTACACCTTC.

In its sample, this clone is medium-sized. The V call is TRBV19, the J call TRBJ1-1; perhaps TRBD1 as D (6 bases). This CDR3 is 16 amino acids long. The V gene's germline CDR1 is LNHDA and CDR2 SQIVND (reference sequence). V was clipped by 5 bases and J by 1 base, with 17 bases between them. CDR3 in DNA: TGTGCCAGTAGTTTCCGACAGGTTAGATCGAACACTGAAGCTTTCTTT. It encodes CASSFRQVRSNTEAFF. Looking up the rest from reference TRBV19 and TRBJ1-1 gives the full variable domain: DGGITQSPKYLFRKEGQNVTLSCEQNLNHDAMYWYRQDPGQGLRLIYYSQIVNDFQKGDIAEGYSVSREKKESFPLTVTSAQKNPTAFYLCASSFRQVRSNTEAFFGQGTRLTVV.